Shown below are 20 T cell receptor beta chains from a single sample sequenced in a study of a mutant IDH1 vaccine in newly diagnosed glioma. The method was immunoSEQ multiplex PCR; TCRdb's version includes in-frame clones alone and lacks a portion of them. Among some 58,000 clones, around 81% were seen once, and the ten largest hold roughly 5.7%. The time point is: week 35, safety follow-up. Vaccine doses each comprised 300 ug of mutant IDH1 20-mer peptide, with topical imiquimod. Their antigen targets remain unknown. Sequenced material: PBMCs, taken from a glioma patient whose treatment included an IDH1 peptide vaccine. These receptors originate from a man aged 40-55 years with glioma.

V and J are TRBV7-2 and TRBJ2-1; TRBD2 matches at 10 bases. Per the germline V gene, CDR1 is SGHTA and CDR2 is FQGNSA. The CDR3 sequence is 15 residues long. V lost 3 bases, J lost 2 bases, and 1 base stayed unmatched. The CDR3: CASSFLAGAYNEQFF. The CDR3, as DNA: TGTGCCAGCAGCTTCCTAGCGGGGGCCTACAATGAGCAGTTCTTC.

This clone was counted a few times. The V call is TRBV6-1, the J call TRBJ2-7; 15 nucleotides match TRBD2. The length of the CDR3 is 15 residues. CDR1 is MNHNS and CDR2 is SASEGT in the germline V gene. Losses at the gene ends were 6 bases for V and 4 bases for J; bases not matched to a gene: 4. As DNA, the CDR3 is TGTGCCAGCAGGGTAGGGACTAGCGGGAGGTACGAGCAGTACTTC. Translated, it gives CASRVGTSGRYEQYF.

This chain uses TRBV6-1 with TRBJ2-7; D uncertain. V gave up 4 bases and J gave up 3 bases, with 16 bases separating them. CDR1 is MNHNS, CDR2 SASEGT, per germline. CDR3 size: 15 residues. CDR3 residues: CASSAIASDGYEQYF. The CDR3 region has the DNA TGTGCCAGCAGTGCAATCGCGTCGGACGGCTACGAGCAGTACTTC.

The chain has TRBV5-6 and TRBJ2-1, with D unresolved. Germline V CDR1 and CDR2: SGHDT, YYEEEE. CDR3 length: 13 residues. Trimming removed 0 bases from V and 4 bases from J, with 5 bases in between. This CDR3 is CASSLGPYNEQFF. The CDR3 DNA sequence: TGTGCCAGCAGCTTGGGGCCTTACAATGAGCAGTTCTTC.

CDR3 amino acids: CASSVDRDNEQFF. The CDR3 DNA reads TGTGCCAGCAGCGTGGACAGGGACAATGAGCAGTTCTTC. V and J are TRBV7-8 and TRBJ2-1, with 8 bases aligning to TRBD1. This CDR3 has 13 amino acids. The junction had 2 bases not matched to a gene; V was cut back by 5 bases and J by 5 bases. CDR1 SGHVS and CDR2 FQNEAQ come from the germline V gene.

The rearrangement links TRBV11-2 to TRBJ2-7; 14 nucleotides line up with TRBD2. Unmatched junction bases numbered 2, after V lost 5 bases and J lost 2 bases. This CDR3 region has 15 residues. Looked up from germline, CDR1 is SGHAT and CDR2 is FQNNGV. The CDR3 DNA is TGTGCCAGCAGCCCGACTAGCGGGAGGGCCTACGAGCAGTACTTC. Protein product: CASSPTSGRAYEQYF.

V and J are TRBV10-3 and TRBJ1-6; D is uncertain. V lost 3 bases, J lost 5 bases, and 8 bases lay in between. Germline V lookup: CDR1 ENHRY, CDR2 SYGVKD. The CDR3 has 14 residues. The CDR3 reads CAISETPDNSPLHF. The CDR3 DNA sequence: TGTGCCATCAGTGAAACACCCGATAATTCACCCCTCCACTTT.

The chain recombines TRBV29-1 with TRBJ2-7, with D tentatively TRBD2 (5 bases). In germline, CDR1 is SQVTM, CDR2 ANQGSEA. V lost 0 bases and J 6 bases, leaving 15 bases between the germline ends. The CDR3 length is 14 residues. The CDR3 spells CSVEDRGQGSEQYF. The CDR3 DNA sequence: TGCAGCGTTGAAGATCGGGGTCAAGGGAGCGAGCAGTACTTC.

This clone has only one observation. The chain employs TRBV18 and TRBJ1-4; no firm D call. V lost 8 bases and J 0 bases, leaving 13 bases between the germline ends. Germline-derived CDR1 and CDR2 are KGHSH and LQKENI. The CDR3 length is 15 residues. CDR3: CASKQTAATNEKLFF. The CDR3, as DNA: TGTGCCAGCAAACAGACTGCCGCAACTAATGAAAAACTGTTTTTT.

This clone was recorded a few times. This chain connects TRBV19 to TRBJ2-7; tentatively, D is TRBD1 or TRBD2 (6 bases each). Between the trimmed V and J ends, which lost 11 bases and 3 bases, there was a span of 14 bases. Germline V gene data show CDR1 as LNHDA and CDR2 as SQIVND (reference sequence). This CDR3 comprises 12 residues. The chain's CDR3 is CASGRGDYEQYF. CDR3 nucleotide sequence: TGTGCCTCGGGAAGGGGGGACTACGAGCAGTACTTC.

The V and J genes are TRBV30 and TRBJ2-7; 10 nucleotides agree with TRBD2. CDR3 length: 15 residues. Germline lookup yields CDR1 GTSNPN and CDR2 SVGIG (reference sequence). V dropped 1 base and J dropped 6; count of bases not matched to a gene: 9. CDR3 in DNA: TGTGCCTGGAGTGGAGCGGGGGGGCGGCGAGCCGAGCAGTACTTC. This codes for CAWSGAGGRRAEQYF.

The gene calls are TRBV7-2 and TRBJ2-5; TRBD2 aligns across 10 bases. The V gene's germline CDR1 is SGHTA and CDR2 FQGNSA. The CDR3 consists of 16 residues. V lost 1 base and J lost 5; bases outside the gene matches: 7. For the CDR3, the DNA is TGTGCCAGCAGCTTAGGAGCGGGAGGGCCGGAGGAGACCCAGTACTTC. The encoded protein is CASSLGAGGPEETQYF.

For this clone: The junction does not match germline at one end; this may be a read error. The chain carries TRBV6-1 and TRBJ1-2, with D uncertain. Per germline, CDR1 MNHNS and CDR2 SASEGT. CDR3 size: 13 residues. The CDR3 sequence: CASSEGPGWALSF. In DNA, the CDR3 is TGTGCCAGCAGTGAAGGACCGGGGTGGGCTCTCTCCTTC.

The CDR3 here is CASSPRGGGDEQYF. The CDR3 DNA sequence: TGTGCCAGCAGCCCGAGGGGAGGGGGCGACGAGCAGTACTTC. This sequence joins TRBV7-3 and TRBJ2-7; D tentatively reads TRBD1 or TRBD2 (7 bases each). V lost 5 bases to trimming and J lost 5 bases, with 16 bases between them. CDR1 and CDR2 (germline): SGHTA, FQGTGA. The CDR3 loop spans 14 amino acids. Drawing the rest from reference TRBV7-3 and TRBJ2-7, the complete variable domain is GAGVSQTPSNKVTEKGKYVELRCDPISGHTALYWYRQSLGQGPEFLIYFQGTGAADDSGLPNDRFFAVRPEGSVSTLKIQRTERGDSAVYLCASSPRGGGDEQYFGPGTRLTVT.

The rearrangement links TRBV6-5 to TRBJ1-4; D perhaps matches TRBD1 (5 bases). The CDR3 has 15 amino acids. The germline V gene encodes CDR1 MNHEY and CDR2 SVGAGI. V lost 2 bases and J lost 7, with 14 bases in between. The CDR3: CASSYLQGSGEKLFF. The CDR3 DNA sequence: TGTGCCAGCAGTTACCTGCAGGGTTCCGGTGAAAAACTGTTTTTT.

This clone appeared once. The J gene is TRBJ2-5, the V gene TRBV11-2; 7 bases align to TRBD2. V shed 5 bases and J 3 bases; nucleotides not matched to a gene: 6. The CDR3 is 14 residues long. The germline V gene has CDR1 SGHAT and CDR2 FQNNGV. CDR3 protein: CASSPGGGEETQYF. CDR3 nucleotide sequence: TGTGCCAGCAGCCCGGGTGGGGGGGAAGAGACCCAGTACTTC.

The chain has TRBV2 and TRBJ1-2; tentatively, D is TRBD1 (5 bases). V was trimmed by 7 bases and J by 3 bases, leaving 12 bases between them. The length of the CDR3 is 13 residues. The germline gives CDR1 SNHLY, CDR2 FYNNEI. The CDR3 bases are TGTGCCAGCAAAGGCAGGGCACACTATGGCTACACCTTC. Protein sequence: CASKGRAHYGYTF. Complete variable domain (other parts from reference TRBV2 and TRBJ1-2): EPEVTQTPSHQVTQMGQEVILRCVPISNHLYFYWYRQILGQKVEFLVSFYNNEISEKSEIFDDQFSVERPDGSNFTLKIRSTKLEDSAMYFCASKGRAHYGYTFGSGTRLTVV.

The J gene is TRBJ1-5, the V gene TRBV12-5; perhaps TRBD1 as D (6 bases). The V gene's germline CDR1 is LGHNT and CDR2 FRNRAP. The V end lost 1 base, the J end lost 5 bases, and 9 bases lay between the germline ends. The CDR3 runs to 14 residues. CDR3: CASGLGPGDQPQHF. Written as DNA, the CDR3 is TGTGCTAGTGGTTTGGGGCCAGGGGATCAGCCCCAGCATTTT.

The rearrangement uses TRBV14 and TRBJ2-1, with D tentatively TRBD2 (7 bases). The CDR3 covers 17 residues. V dropped 0 bases and J dropped 1 base, with 13 bases sitting between them. CDR1 SGHDN and CDR2 FVKESK come from the germline V gene. The DNA for the CDR3 is TGTGCCAGCAGCCAAGAGCGGGGGCGCGAATCCTACAATGAGCAGTTCTTC. Translating it yields CASSQERGRESYNEQFF.

The J gene is TRBJ2-3, the V gene TRBV11-3, with D perhaps matching TRBD2 (7 bases). The CDR3 extends over 14 amino acids. Trimming pared 3 bases from V and 7 bases from J, leaving 14 bases between. The germline V gene encodes CDR1 SGHNT and CDR2 YENEEA. The CDR3 region is CASSLGGPINTQYF. CDR3 nucleotide sequence: TGTGCCAGCAGCTTGGGGGGGCCTATCAATACGCAGTATTTT.